This section outlines one T cell receptor (beta chain) sequence together with its context. Its antigen is as yet unknown. The source of the sample is a study of cytomegalovirus exposure and HLA in healthy donors. Findings of the study overall: Most observed TCR sequences were rare, whereas some public TCRs were detected in many donors. In all likelihood, a cluster of highly shared sequence variants was a sequencing artifact. CMV antigen specificity of a few CMV-associated chains was confirmed in vitro. Accurate predictions that matched the HLA-A and HLA-B alleles of most subjects were reportedly made from TCR beta sequences.

The CDR3 consists of 12 residues. The germline CDR1 and CDR2 sequences are LNHDA and SQIVND (reference sequence). V dropped 7 bases and J dropped 3 bases, with 9 bases sitting between them. Primers included in the PCR were 60 Vbeta and 13 Jbeta primers. Sequencing was performed with immunoSEQ multiplex PCR; in TCRdb, only in-frame clones are kept and a portion is missing. The sample lists 150,000 to 200,000 clones; 75% to 80% were seen once. This clonotype was obtained from a middle-aged man in good health and CMV-seropositive. The chain combines TRBV19 with TRBJ1-2; D is perhaps TRBD1 (5 bases). Input material: PBMCs. The CDR3 here is CASNDRDYGYTF. CDR3 nucleotide sequence: TGTGCCAGTAATGACAGAGACTATGGCTACACCTTC.